A selection of T cell receptor beta chains follows, all from one sample in a study of T-cell reconstitution after alpha-beta-depleted transplantation in children. TCRdb re-derived calls from the PCR reads in MiXCR, one entry per CDR3 protein. The sample yields a few hundred thousand distinct CDR3 sequences, 13% seen once. Material: PBMCs, mostly from graft donor cells, obtained 360 days after TCRalphabeta/CD19-depleted stem cell transplant. These receptor sequences come from a male patient aged 10 to 17 who had a stem cell transplant for acute myeloid leukemia, so the T cells may come from the graft donor. Each CDR3 is given with its conserved first and last residue. D genes are given only for firm matches. Size is omitted from some rows. Given values are once, few, many or a class for expanded clones.

>-|16|-|TRBJ2-1|TRBV4-3
TGCGCCAGCAGCCAGGACGGACCTGCTTTTTACAATGAGCAGTTCTTC
CASSQDGPAFYNEQFF
>-|14|many|TRBJ2-6|TRBV7-9
TGTGCCAGCAGCCTGCGGACTGGGGCCAACGTCCTGACTTTC
CASSLRTGANVLTF
>-|14|few|TRBJ1-2|TRBV7-2
TGTGCCAGCAGCCCGTCCCGGGACATCTATGGCTACACCTTC
CASSPSRDIYGYTF
>-|13|many|TRBJ2-5|TRBV5-1
TGCGCCAGCATGCGGCTTGAGGAAGAGACCCAGTACTTC
CASMRLEEETQYF
>TRBD2|14|-|TRBJ2-1|TRBV11-2
TGTGCCAGCAGCCCCCTTAGCGGGATGGGTGAGCAGTTCTTC
CASSPLSGMGEQFF
>TRBD2|13|few|TRBJ2-7|TRBV7-9
TGTGCCAGCAGCTCCCCGGGGGGGAAGGAGCAGTACTTC
CASSSPGGKEQYF
>TRBD2|13|-|TRBJ2-1|TRBV6-1
TGTGCCAGCGGGAGGGCAGGCGTAGGTGAGCAGTTCTTC
CASGRAGVGEQFF
>-|15|few|TRBJ2-1|TRBV30
TGTGCCTGGGACTCCTCTAGCTGGTCCCACAATGAGCAGTTCTTC
CAWDSSSWSHNEQFF
>-|14|many|TRBJ2-5|TRBV12-3/TRBV12-4
TGTGCCAGCAGTTCCCACGGAAACCAAGAGACCCAGTACTTC
CASSSHGNQETQYF
>TRBD2|14|few|TRBJ2-3|TRBV12-3/TRBV12-4
TGTGCCAGCAGTTTCAGCGGGAGGAGAGATACGCAGTATTTT
CASSFSGRRDTQYF
>-|13|few|TRBJ1-2|TRBV18
TGTGCCAGCTCGCCCCAGGGGCACTATGGCTACACCTTC
CASSPQGHYGYTF
>TRBD2|14|few|TRBJ2-1|TRBV20-1
TGCAGTGCTAGGGGACTAGCGGATTACAATGAGCAGTTCTTC
CSARGLADYNEQFF
>TRBD2|16|many|TRBJ2-5|TRBV10-3
TGTGCCATCAGTGAGTGGGCTAGCGGGTTTCAAGAGACCCAGTACTTC
CAISEWASGFQETQYF
>TRBD2|18|-|TRBJ2-2|TRBV9
TGTGCCAGCAGCGTAGGGCTAGCGGGAGGGCCGGGCACCGGGGAGCTGTTTTTT
CASSVGLAGGPGTGELFF
>TRBD1|15|-|TRBJ2-7|TRBV9
TGTGCCAGCAGCGTTCAGGGGGCCAATTTGCACGAGCAGTACTTC
CASSVQGANLHEQYF
>-|13|-|TRBJ2-1|TRBV11-1
TGTGCCAGCACGGGACTCTTTTACAATGAGCAGTTCTTC
CASTGLFYNEQFF
>-|15|-|TRBJ2-3|TRBV2
TGTGCCAGCAGTGGGTCAGGGGCTAGTACAGATACGCAGTATTTT
CASSGSGASTDTQYF